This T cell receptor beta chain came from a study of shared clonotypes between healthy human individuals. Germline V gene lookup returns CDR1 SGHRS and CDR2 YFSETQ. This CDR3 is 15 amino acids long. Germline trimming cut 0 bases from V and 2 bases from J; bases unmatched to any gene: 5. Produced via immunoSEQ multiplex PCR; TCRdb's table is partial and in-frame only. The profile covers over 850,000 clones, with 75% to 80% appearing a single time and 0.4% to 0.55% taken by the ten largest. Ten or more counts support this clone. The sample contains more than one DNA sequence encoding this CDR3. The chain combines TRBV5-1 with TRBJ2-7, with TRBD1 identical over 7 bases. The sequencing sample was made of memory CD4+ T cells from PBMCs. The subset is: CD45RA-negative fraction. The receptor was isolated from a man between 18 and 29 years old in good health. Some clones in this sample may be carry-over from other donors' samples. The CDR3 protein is CASSLGRTGTYEQYF. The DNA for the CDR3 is TGCGCCAGCAGCTTGGGCCGGACAGGAACCTACGAGCAGTACTTC.